The rows below give T cell receptor beta chains drawn from one sample of a study of T cells in Graves' hyperthyroidism and ophthalmopathy. In TCRdb, the multiplex PCR reads were re-called with MiXCR into one record per CDR3 protein. The data hold about 480,000 distinct CDR3 sequences, with less than 25% observed a single time. Sequencing was performed on blood. The receptors stem from a woman in her 70s with Graves' ophthalmopathy. Each CDR3 is given with its conserved first and last residue. The D gene is left open where the match is weak. Some rows have no size entry. The others give once, few or many, or a class for an expanded clone.

j_call v_call d_call clone_size cdr3_aa cdr3_nt
TRBJ2-5 TRBV9 . few CASSSNRLQETQYF TGTGCCAGCAGCTCCAACCGACTACAAGAGACCCAGTACTTC
TRBJ2-3 TRBV19 TRBD1 . CASSTGGKSFTDTQYF TGTGCCAGTTCCACAGGGGGAAAGTCTTTCACAGATACGCAGTATTTT
TRBJ2-1 TRBV7-3 . once CASSLNAGQQEFF TGTGCCAGCAGCTTAAATGCTGGACAGCAGGAGTTCTTC
TRBJ2-1 TRBV29-1 TRBD1 . CSVRSGTGISNEQFF TGCAGCGTTCGATCGGGGACAGGGATAAGCAATGAGCAGTTCTTC
TRBJ1-5 TRBV9 . many CASSEGQGNQPQHF TGTGCCAGCAGTGAAGGGCAGGGCAATCAGCCCCAGCATTTT
TRBJ1-5 TRBV7-9 . few CASSQGGALNQPQHF TGTGCCAGCAGCCAGGGAGGGGCCCTCAATCAGCCCCAGCATTTT
TRBJ2-3 TRBV2 TRBD2 . CASSGLAGRDTQYF TGTGCCAGCAGTGGACTAGCGGGCCGGGATACGCAGTATTTT
TRBJ2-1 TRBV12-3/TRBV12-4 TRBD2 many CASSQREITYNEQFF TGTGCCAGCAGTCAGCGGGAAATTACCTACAATGAGCAGTTCTTC
TRBJ1-1 TRBV6-5 . many CASSYRPEMTAEAFF TGTGCCAGCAGTTACCGTCCAGAAATGACGGCTGAAGCTTTCTTT
TRBJ1-1 TRBV6-1 . many CASSAGVTEAFF TGTGCCAGCAGTGCAGGGGTCACTGAAGCTTTCTTT
TRBJ2-7 TRBV6-1 . . CASSEAGSLSGTYEQYF TGTGCCAGCAGTGAAGCGGGAAGTCTAAGCGGTACCTACGAGCAGTACTTC
TRBJ2-3 TRBV20-1 TRBD2 . CSASTGTSFKDTQYF TGCAGTGCTAGCACCGGGACTAGTTTTAAGGATACGCAGTATTTT
TRBJ2-3 TRBV20-1 . . CSASGITDTQYF TGCAGTGCTAGCGGGATCACAGATACGCAGTATTTT